This is a list of T cell receptor beta chains from one sample in a study of response to subunit inactivated influenza vaccine. Each CDR3 protein gets one entry after TCRdb re-called the RT-PCR reads with MiXCR. This table holds approximately 500,000 distinct CDR3 sequences, approximately 13% found once. The sample was PBMCs from blood, taken roughly 47 days after vaccination. These TCRs come from a man over 45 who received an inactivated influenza vaccine. Both conserved end residues are part of each CDR3. A D gene is named only where the DNA matches it firmly. Size is omitted from some rows. Given values are once, few, many or a class for expanded clones.

DNA	CDR3	size	J	V	D
TGCGCCAGCAGCCAACCTAGACAGGGACTAAACACCATATATTTT	CASSQPRQGLNTIYF	-	TRBJ1-3	TRBV4-1	TRBD1
TGCAGTGCGAGACTAGCGGGGGGCAGCAGTGAGACCCAGTACTTC	CSARLAGGSSETQYF	many	TRBJ2-5	TRBV20-1	TRBD2
TGTGCCACCAGTGAACCCGGACGTGATACGCAGTATTTT	CATSEPGRDTQYF	many	TRBJ2-3	TRBV24-1	-
TGTGCCAGCAGTTACCTACTTAGCGGCGAGCAGTACTTC	CASSYLLSGEQYF	few	TRBJ2-7	TRBV6-5	-
TGTGCCAGCAGCTTGGAGACAGAGCAGTACTTC	CASSLETEQYF	-	TRBJ2-7	TRBV5-6	-
TGTGCCAGCAGGACGGACAGGGGGCGAAATTACGAGCAGTACTTC	CASRTDRGRNYEQYF	-	TRBJ2-7	TRBV7-2	TRBD1
TGTGCCAGCAGCCTCACGACCGGCCCCCATGGCTACACCTTC	CASSLTTGPHGYTF	few	TRBJ1-2	TRBV7-9	-
TGTGCCAGCAGTGGCGCTACGGGACAGGGGTCCTACGAGCAGTACTTC	CASSGATGQGSYEQYF	-	TRBJ2-7	TRBV12-3/TRBV12-4	TRBD1
TGTGCCAGCAGTTCCGAGCCGGGACTAGCGATTCTCGAGCAGTACTTC	CASSSEPGLAILEQYF	-	TRBJ2-7	TRBV27	TRBD2
TGCAGTGCTCCGGGGGGCGACCTACCCTACGAGCAGTACTTC	CSAPGGDLPYEQYF	-	TRBJ2-7	TRBV20-1	-
TGTGCCAGCAGTACCCCGGGACGGGAAAAAAACATTCAGTACTTC	CASSTPGREKNIQYF	few	TRBJ2-4	TRBV12-3/TRBV12-4	-
TGTGCCAGCAGTTTGAGGGAGAACTATGGCTACACCTTC	CASSLRENYGYTF	many	TRBJ1-2	TRBV12-3/TRBV12-4	-
TGTGCCACCAGCAGCCGCGCCAACGGTCAGCCCCAGCATTTT	CATSSRANGQPQHF	few	TRBJ1-5	TRBV15	-
TGCAGCGTACGGACAGATGAAGGTTCACCCCTCCACTTT	CSVRTDEGSPLHF	many	TRBJ1-6	TRBV29-1	-
TGCGCCAGCAGCTTGGCCGGTCTAGCGGGAGTCTACAATGAGCAGTTCTTC	CASSLAGLAGVYNEQFF	few	TRBJ2-1	TRBV5-1	TRBD2
TGTGCTAGTGGTTTTAACAATGAGCAGTTCTTC	CASGFNNEQFF	-	TRBJ2-1	TRBV12-5	-
TGTGCCAGCAGCCAAGACAGGGAAATAATCACAGATACGCAGTATTTT	CASSQDREIITDTQYF	few	TRBJ2-3	TRBV5-6	TRBD1
TGCAGCGTTTCAGGACGAGGAGAGACCCAGTACTTC	CSVSGRGETQYF	many	TRBJ2-5	TRBV29-1	-
TGCAGTGCTAGAGATCAGCGGGGGCTACAATACAATGAGCAGTTCTTC	CSARDQRGLQYNEQFF	-	TRBJ2-1	TRBV20-1	TRBD2
TGTGCCAGCAGTTCCGGACTAGCGGGAGGGCCAGGCGGGGAGCTGTTTTTT	CASSSGLAGGPGGELFF	-	TRBJ2-2	TRBV6-5	TRBD2
TGCAGTGCTCGACGACTAGCGGGAGCCTCCTACGAGCAGTACTTC	CSARRLAGASYEQYF	-	TRBJ2-7	TRBV20-1	TRBD2
TGTGCCATCCCGGGACTAGCGGGAGGAGACACCGGGGAGCTGTTTTTT	CAIPGLAGGDTGELFF	-	TRBJ2-2	TRBV10-3	TRBD2
TGTGCCAGCAGCTTAGTAAGGGGTCCCAAGACCCAGTACTTC	CASSLVRGPKTQYF	many	TRBJ2-5	TRBV11-2	-
TGTGCCAGCAGCTTGTTCCGAAAGCGGGAGGCGGGTTACAATGAGCAGTTCTTC	CASSLFRKREAGYNEQFF	-	TRBJ2-1	TRBV11-2	TRBD2
TGTGCCAGCAGCCCCTCCGTGGACTCTGGAAACACCATATATTTT	CASSPSVDSGNTIYF	many	TRBJ1-3	TRBV7-2	-
TGTGCCAGCAGGGGGCGGGGTGAGCAGTTCTTC	CASRGRGEQFF	-	TRBJ2-1	TRBV5-6	-
TGTGCCAGCAGCCCAGGGGGGCCTGAAGAGACCCAGTACTTC	CASSPGGPEETQYF	-	TRBJ2-5	TRBV7-2	-
TGTGCCAGCAGCTTGGACGGAGGGGAGACCCAGTACTTC	CASSLDGGETQYF	few	TRBJ2-5	TRBV5-5	-
TGTGCCAGCAGCCCTACGTGGGGAGTCAGGCAGTACTTC	CASSPTWGVRQYF	-	TRBJ2-7	TRBV12-3/TRBV12-4	-
TGCAGTGCTAGGTCCTGGACCTGGGGCTCCTACGAGCAGTACTTC	CSARSWTWGSYEQYF	many	TRBJ2-7	TRBV20-1	-
TGCGCCAGCAGCTACGGGACTAGCGCCAATGAGCAGTTCTTC	CASSYGTSANEQFF	few	TRBJ2-1	TRBV5-1	TRBD2
TGCGCCAGCAGCCAATTTTGGGTCAGGGAAAACAATCAGCCCCAGCATTTT	CASSQFWVRENNQPQHF	-	TRBJ1-5	TRBV4-1	-
TGCAGTGCTACCCGGGATTTCTTGGTATATGAGCAGTTCTTC	CSATRDFLVYEQFF	-	TRBJ2-1	TRBV20-1	-
TGTGCCAGCAGCCTGGTTGGGGGGGTACGCTACGAGCAGTACTTC	CASSLVGGVRYEQYF	-	TRBJ2-7	TRBV11-2	TRBD2
TGCAGCGTTGCACTGGTCGTCAGAAAAAGTGAGCAGTTCTTC	CSVALVVRKSEQFF	-	TRBJ2-1	TRBV29-1	-
TGTGCCAGCAGTTACGGGGGTTGGGACCGAGAGACCCAGTACTTC	CASSYGGWDRETQYF	-	TRBJ2-5	TRBV6-5	-
TGTGCCAGCAGTCCGGGACTAGCGGGGGTCACCGGGGAGCTGTTTTTT	CASSPGLAGVTGELFF	many	TRBJ2-2	TRBV12-3/TRBV12-4	TRBD2
TGCGCCAGCAGCTCGGGGACAGGGGGCAGCAATCAGCCCCAGCATTTT	CASSSGTGGSNQPQHF	many	TRBJ1-5	TRBV5-1	TRBD1